These 14 T cell receptor beta chains share one sample of origin, sequenced in a study of cytomegalovirus exposure and HLA in healthy donors (TCRdb year 2017). Library generation was performed with the immunoSEQ multiplex PCR assay. A mixture of 60 forward primers for TCR Vbeta segments and 13 reverse primers for TCR Jbeta segments was used in the multiplex PCR. Drawn from immuneACCESS, this table holds only the in-frame rearrangements with V and J called that TCRdb kept. Clones are partly lost; checked studies trace under half to an unresolved V gene and leave the rest unexplained. The sample contains about 140,000 clones, roughly 88% of them found a single time. More than 0.5% of the sample is held by the ten biggest clonotypes. The specimen sequenced was PBMCs. The receptors stem from a woman aged 40 to 50 in good health and CMV-seronegative.

This clone was detected a few times. The chain couples TRBV7-2 to TRBJ2-1, with 10 bases that match TRBD2. From germline, CDR1 is SGHTA and CDR2 FQGNSA. J lost 7 bases, V lost 11 bases, and 8 bases had no gene match. CDR3 length equals 13 residues. The CDR3 sequence is CAGASGRVNEQFF. The CDR3 DNA reads TGTGCCGGAGCTAGCGGGAGAGTGAATGAGCAGTTCTTC.

The rearrangement joins TRBV9 to TRBJ2-1; 15 bases map to TRBD2. Per germline, CDR1 SGDLS and CDR2 YYNGEE. The ends lost 4 bases at V and 9 bases at J; junction bases unmatched: 5. The CDR3 consists of 15 residues. The CDR3 loop is CASSQGLAGGGEQFF. CDR3 nucleotides: TGTGCCAGCAGCCAGGGACTAGCGGGAGGTGGTGAGCAGTTCTTC.

The gene calls are TRBV28 and TRBJ2-7; possibly TRBD2 for D (6 bases). Germline CDR1 is MDHEN and CDR2 is SYDVKM. Trimming shortened V by 5 bases and J by 1 base, and 12 bases separated the two germline ends. The CDR3 totals 14 residues. CDR3 coding DNA: TGTGCCAGCAGTCCCGGAGGGGAGTCCTACGAGCAGTACTTC. Residues: CASSPGGESYEQYF.

This chain uses TRBV9 with TRBJ2-3; D uncertain. Germline-derived CDR1 and CDR2 are SGDLS and YYNGEE. Trimming stripped 7 bases from V and 0 bases from J, with 12 bases between. The CDR3 has 14 amino acids. This chain's CDR3 is CASGAFSSTDTQYF. Written as DNA, the CDR3 is TGTGCCAGCGGAGCTTTTTCTAGCACAGATACGCAGTATTTT.

This rearrangement joins TRBV10-3 to TRBJ1-1; unclear D gene. The ends were cut back, 5 bases at V and 4 bases at J, with 8 bases in the middle. CDR1 ENHRY and CDR2 SYGVKD come from the germline V gene. CDR3 length: 12 residues. CDR3 region: CAISSGGTEAFF. The DNA of the CDR3 is TGTGCCATCAGTTCGGGTGGCACTGAAGCTTTCTTT.

This chain joins TRBV28 and TRBJ2-3; 11 positions match TRBD1. CDR3 size: 13 residues. Trimming took 9 bases from V and 6 from J; bases not matched to a gene: 5. Germline assignment: CDR1 MDHEN and CDR2 SYDVKM. The CDR3 DNA reads TGTGCCAGTAGAGGACAGGGGGCTGATACGCAGTATTTT. This sequence encodes CASRGQGADTQYF.

CDR3 DNA sequence: TGTGCCAGCCGACCCCCAGCGGGAGGGGAGACCCAGTACTTC. Translation: CASRPPAGGETQYF. The chain employs TRBV7-2 and TRBJ2-5, with 10 bases that match TRBD2. Germline CDR1 SGHTA, CDR2 FQGNSA. Trimming at V came to 8 bases and at J to 5 bases, leaving 8 bases not matched to a gene. The CDR3 is 14 residues long.

The rearrangement uses TRBV28 and TRBJ1-5; D is unclear. Germline V gene lookup returns CDR1 MDHEN and CDR2 SYDVKM. The CDR3 has 14 amino acids. V lost 2 bases to trimming and J lost 2 bases, with 7 bases between them. CDR3 DNA: TGTGCCAGCAGTTTAAGGCGGGGCAATCAGCCCCAGCATTTT. This gives the protein CASSLRRGNQPQHF.

The chain is built from TRBV5-5 and TRBJ1-2, with a weak D call TRBD1 (6 bases). Germline CDR1 is SGHKS and CDR2 is YYEKEE (reference sequence). Trimming removed 3 bases at V and 7 bases at J, with 16 bases between. CDR3 length equals 14 residues. In DNA form, the CDR3 reads TGTGCCAGCAGCTACTCCAGGGGTCAGAGTGGCTACACCTTC. This encodes CASSYSRGQSGYTF.

V usage is TRBV6-1 and J usage is TRBJ1-5; weak D call: TRBD1 (6 bases). The ends were cut back, 5 bases at V and 4 bases at J, with 9 bases in the middle. The CDR3 covers 13 residues. From germline, CDR1 is MNHNS and CDR2 SASEGT. CDR3 sequence reads: CASSSTGNQPQHF. DNA for the CDR3: TGTGCCAGCAGTTCCACAGGGAATCAGCCCCAGCATTTT.

The V and J genes are TRBV7-9 and TRBJ2-2; D possibly corresponds to TRBD2 (7 bases). This CDR3 has 14 amino acids. The V gene's germline CDR1 is SEHNR and CDR2 FQNEAQ (reference sequence). V shed 4 bases and J shed 6 bases, with 12 bases lying between them. CDR3 sequence reads: CASSSRGGAGELFF. CDR3 in DNA: TGTGCCAGCAGCTCAAGGGGGGGGGCCGGGGAGCTGTTTTTT.

The chain combines TRBV13 with TRBJ1-1; D remains unclear. V was cut by 2 bases and J by 1 base, with 5 bases left in between. Per germline, CDR1 PRHDT and CDR2 FYEKMQ (reference sequence). There are 13 residues in the CDR3. In nucleotides, the CDR3 is TGTGCCAGCAGCTTACTAGGGAACACTGAAGCTTTCTTT. This codes for CASSLLGNTEAFF.

The CDR3 spells CASSPPGGSYNEQFF. DNA for the CDR3: TGCGCCAGCAGCCCCCCTGGCGGATCCTACAATGAGCAGTTCTTC. The V and J genes are TRBV5-1 and TRBJ2-1; D unresolved. The CDR3 contains 15 residues. From germline, CDR1 is SGHRS and CDR2 YFSETQ. The V and J ends lost 4 bases and 1 base respectively, with 12 bases between them. Drawing the rest from reference TRBV5-1 and TRBJ2-1, the complete variable domain is KAGVTQTPRYLIKTRGQQVTLSCSPISGHRSVSWYQQTPGQGLQFLFEYFSETQRNKGNFPGRFSGRQFSNSRSEMNVSTLELGDSALYLCASSPPGGSYNEQFFGPGTRLTVL.

The rearrangement joins TRBV11-3 to TRBJ2-7; D may be TRBD2 (5 bases). The length of the CDR3 is 15 residues. The V end was cut by 1 base, the J end by 2 bases, with 12 bases between. Per the germline V gene, CDR1 is SGHNT and CDR2 is YENEEA. The CDR3 here is CASSLVGSATYEQYF. For the CDR3, the DNA is TGTGCCAGCAGCTTAGTCGGTAGCGCAACCTACGAGCAGTACTTC. The variable domain in full, completed from reference TRBV11-3 and TRBJ2-7, reads EAGVVQSPRYKIIEKKQPVAFWCNPISGHNTLYWYLQNLGQGPELLIRYENEEAVDDSQLPKDRFSAERLKGVDSTLKIQPAELGDSAVYLCASSLVGSATYEQYFGPGTRLTVT.